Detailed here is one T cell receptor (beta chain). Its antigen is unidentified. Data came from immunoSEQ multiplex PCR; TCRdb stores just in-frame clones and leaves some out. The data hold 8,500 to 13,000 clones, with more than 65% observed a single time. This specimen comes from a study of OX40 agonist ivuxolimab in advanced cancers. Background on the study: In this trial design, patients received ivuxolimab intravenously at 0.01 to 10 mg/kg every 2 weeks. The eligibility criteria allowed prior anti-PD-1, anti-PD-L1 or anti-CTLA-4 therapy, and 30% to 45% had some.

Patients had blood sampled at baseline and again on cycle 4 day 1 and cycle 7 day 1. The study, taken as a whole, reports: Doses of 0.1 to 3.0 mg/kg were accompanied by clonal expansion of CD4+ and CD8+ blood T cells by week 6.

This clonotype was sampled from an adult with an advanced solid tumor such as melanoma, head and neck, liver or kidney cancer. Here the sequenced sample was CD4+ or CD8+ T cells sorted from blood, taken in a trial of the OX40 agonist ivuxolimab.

The CDR3 DNA sequence: TGTGCCAGCAACCCCCACGTGGGACAACCCTATGGCTACACCTTC. Its protein product is CASNPHVGQPYGYTF. The chain carries TRBV21-1 and TRBJ1-2; TRBD1, as called in the table, went unchecked against the DNA. TRBV21-1 is marked as a pseudogene. The CDR3 is made up of 15 amino acids.